This TCR beta chain appears in the sequencing data of a study of T-cell memory formation after mild COVID-19. Study overall: There were largely donor-specific TCR clusters.

The germline gives CDR1 SNHLY, CDR2 FYNNEI. V lost 5 bases and J lost 4; bases outside the gene matches: 1. The CDR3 has 12 amino acids. Points from the study as a whole: Clones contracting over day 15 to 85 were CD4/CD8 balanced, with later expanders leaning CD4+.

Libraries for TCRalpha and TCRbeta carried sample barcodes and unique molecular identifiers via 5'RACE. Each CDR3 protein is one row after TCRdb ran MiXCR on the 5' RACE reads. Of approximately 260,000 distinct CDR3 sequences listed, 15% to 20% were seen once; the top ten hold 22%. This clonotype has only a few counts. The antigen remains undetermined. The rearrangement uses TRBV2 and TRBJ2-5; 7 nucleotides line up with TRBD1. The sample consisted of PBMCs or a T cell subset sorted from them (not recorded which). The origin of this receptor is a man between 18 and 29 years old who had mild COVID-19 (a few samples of this study predate the infection). Cell type and time point are not known. The CDR3 here is CASSRGPETQYF. For the CDR3, the DNA is TGTGCCAGCAGTAGGGGGCCAGAGACCCAGTACTTC.